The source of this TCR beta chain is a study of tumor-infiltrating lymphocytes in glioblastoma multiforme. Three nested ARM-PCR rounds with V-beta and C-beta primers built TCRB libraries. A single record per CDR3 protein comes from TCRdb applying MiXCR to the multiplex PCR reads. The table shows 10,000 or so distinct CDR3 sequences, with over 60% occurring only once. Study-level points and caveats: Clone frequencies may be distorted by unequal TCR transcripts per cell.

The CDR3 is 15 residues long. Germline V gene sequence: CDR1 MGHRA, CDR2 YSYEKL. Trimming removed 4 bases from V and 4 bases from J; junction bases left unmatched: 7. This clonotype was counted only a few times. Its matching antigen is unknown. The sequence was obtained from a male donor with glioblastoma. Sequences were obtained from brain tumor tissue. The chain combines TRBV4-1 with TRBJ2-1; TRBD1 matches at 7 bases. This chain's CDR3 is CASSPGTDPYNEQFF. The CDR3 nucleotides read TGCGCCAGCAGCCCCGGGACAGACCCTTACAATGAGCAGTTCTTC.